The 2 T cell receptor beta chains listed next were all sequenced from one sample in a study of cytomegalovirus exposure and HLA in healthy donors. Data came from immunoSEQ multiplex PCR; TCRdb stores just in-frame clones and leaves some out. Of 110,000 or so clones listed, 70% to 90% are singletons. Sequences were obtained from PBMCs. Receptor source: a woman aged 18 to 35 in good health and CMV-seropositive.

This clone was observed a few times. The V gene is TRBV6-1, the J gene TRBJ2-1, with 9 bases fitting TRBD2. Germline assignment: CDR1 MNHNS and CDR2 SASEGT. The CDR3 runs to 14 residues. V dropped 9 bases and J dropped 8; count of bases not matched to a gene: 11. The CDR3 region is CARAGGLKFHEQFF. In DNA form, the CDR3 reads TGTGCCAGAGCGGGGGGCCTAAAGTTCCATGAGCAGTTCTTC.

This clone was picked up one time. The chain uses TRBV30 and TRBJ2-7; D gene uncertain. The germline CDR1 and CDR2 sequences are GTSNPN and SVGIG (reference sequence). This CDR3 region has 11 residues. The V end was cut by 2 bases, the J end by 6 bases, with 8 bases between. This CDR3 is CAWSRSGEQYF. CDR3 DNA: TGTGCCTGGAGTCGTAGTGGCGAGCAGTACTTC.